These 8 T cell receptor beta chains share one sample of origin, sequenced in a study of blood T cell repertoires in COVID-19. Produced via immunoSEQ multiplex PCR; TCRdb's table is partial and in-frame only. In the table there are around 250,000 clones, approximately 85% of which are singletons. Sequencing was carried out using PBMCs or T cells enriched from blood (not recorded which). These receptors originate from a woman between 45 and 60 years old who had recovered from COVID-19.

V usage is TRBV28 and J usage is TRBJ2-2; 9 nucleotides align to TRBD1. Germline values: CDR1 MDHEN, CDR2 SYDVKM. After removal of 10 bases from V and 7 bases from J, the junction contained 10 bases not matched to a gene. This CDR3 comprises 14 residues. In DNA, the CDR3 is TGTGCCATTTGGGACAGGGTTTACAGCGGGGAGCTGTTTTTT. Translated: CAIWDRVYSGELFF.

The V gene is TRBV24-1, the J gene TRBJ2-2; D is unresolved. Germline loops: CDR1 KGHDR, CDR2 SFDVKD. The CDR3 totals 13 residues. V lost 4 bases and J lost 1, with 3 bases in between. CDR3 sequence reads: CATSERNTGELFF. CDR3 sequence (DNA): TGTGCCACCAGTGAGCGGAACACCGGGGAGCTGTTTTTT.

J is TRBJ1-5 and V is TRBV19; no reliable D call. Germline-derived CDR1 and CDR2 are LNHDA and SQIVND (reference sequence). V was shortened by 6 bases and J by 6 bases, with 12 bases between the two germline ends. CDR3 length equals 13 residues. The CDR3 region is CASRIGVSQPQHF. For the CDR3, the DNA is TGTGCCAGTAGAATCGGGGTTAGTCAGCCCCAGCATTTT.

J is TRBJ2-3 and V is TRBV18, with 7 positions matching TRBD1. The V and J ends lost 3 bases and 7 bases, in that order; junction bases with no gene match: 1. This CDR3 contains 12 residues. Germline CDR1 and CDR2: KGHSH and LQKENI. Written as DNA, the CDR3 is TGTGCCAGCTCACCGGGACAGTATACGCAGTATTTT. Translating it yields CASSPGQYTQYF.

V and J are TRBV5-4 and TRBJ1-5, with 8 bases matching TRBD1. The V gene's germline CDR1 is SGHNT and CDR2 YYREEE (reference sequence). The CDR3 consists of 18 residues. The V gene end was trimmed by 3 bases and the J gene end by 0 bases; junction bases not matched to a gene: 11. CDR3 loop: CASSWGTGGGYSNQPQHF. The CDR3 region has the DNA TGTGCCAGCAGCTGGGGGACAGGAGGGGGCTATAGCAATCAGCCCCAGCATTTT.

The V gene is TRBV7-9, the J gene TRBJ2-7, with TRBD2 identical over 7 bases. The V gene end was trimmed by 7 bases and the J gene end by 1 base; junction bases not matched to a gene: 4. This CDR3 has 13 amino acids. Germline CDR1 and CDR2: SEHNR and FQNEAQ (reference sequence). CDR3 loop: CASNLGRSYEQYF. The CDR3 DNA sequence: TGTGCCAGCAACCTCGGGAGGTCCTACGAGCAGTACTTC.

The chain uses TRBV14 and TRBJ2-3; 7 positions agree with TRBD2. The CDR3 is 15 amino acids. Germline CDR1 and CDR2: SGHDN and FVKESK. V dropped 1 base and J dropped 1; count of bases not matched to a gene: 2. CDR3 sequence: CASSQGLAGTDTQYF. The CDR3 DNA reads as TGTGCCAGCAGCCAAGGCCTAGCGGGCACAGATACGCAGTATTTT. The whole variable domain, remainder taken from reference TRBV14 and TRBJ2-3, is EAGVTQFPSHSVIEKGQTVTLRCDPISGHDNLYWYRRVMGKEIKFLLHFVKESKQDESGMPNNRFLAERTGGTYSTLKVQPAELEDSGVYFCASSQGLAGTDTQYFGPGTRLTVL.

V is TRBV19 and J is TRBJ2-7; the D gene is possibly TRBD2 (6 bases). The CDR3 spans 13 residues. Deletions cut 4 bases from V and 4 bases from J, with 11 bases between. Germline CDR1 LNHDA, CDR2 SQIVND (reference sequence). In DNA, the CDR3 is TGTGCCAGTAGTACCTCGGGGGATTACGAGCAGTACTTC. The encoded protein is CASSTSGDYEQYF.